This passage covers 27 T cell receptor beta chains from one sample sequenced in a study of CD8+ T cells in alopecia areata. Treatment of the sample: oral pan-JAK inhibitor, 5-10 mg twice daily. Researchers gathered lesional scalp punch biopsies and peripheral blood from patients with alopecia areata. Extraction and reverse transcription of RNA yielded cDNA as the sequencing template. Method: immunoSEQ multiplex PCR; TCRdb's copy keeps in-frame clones and lacks some. The table lists thousands of clones, around 60% of them singletons. The starting material was skin, obtained around week 30, from a patient treated with tofacitinib. These receptors originate from a human donor with alopecia areata.

J is TRBJ2-1 and V is TRBV5-5; TRBD1 aligns across 10 bases. The V segment lost 0 bases and the J segment 3 bases; nucleotides outside the gene matches: 15. Germline-derived CDR1 and CDR2 are SGHKS and YYEKEE (reference sequence). The CDR3 length is 20 residues. The CDR3 DNA sequence: TGTGCCAGCAGCTTGGAAGTGACAGGGGGCCTCAGAACTGTCTACAATGAGCAGTTCTTC. Protein product: CASSLEVTGGLRTVYNEQFF.

CDR3 DNA sequence: TGTGCCAGCAGCACCGGACTACCCAACACCGGGGAGCTGTTTTTT. It codes for CASSTGLPNTGELFF. The chain uses TRBV11-1 and TRBJ2-2, with D maybe TRBD2 (6 bases). Germline values: CDR1 SGHAT, CDR2 FQDESV (reference sequence). Trimming stripped 5 bases from V and 2 bases from J, with 12 bases between. This CDR3 contains 15 residues.

The CDR3 is CASSHRQGSGYEQYF. In DNA, the CDR3 is TGTGCCAGCAGCCACCGTCAGGGTTCAGGCTACGAGCAGTACTTC. The chain couples TRBV7-9 to TRBJ2-7; D is perhaps TRBD1 (5 bases). Trimming stripped 5 bases from V and 3 bases from J, with 17 bases between. The CDR3 is 15 amino acids. Germline V CDR1 and CDR2: SEHNR, FQNEAQ (reference sequence).

This clone appeared once. The CDR3 reads CASRHEGWRGGPPNEQFF. Here the CDR3 DNA reads TGTGCCAGCAGGCACGAGGGGTGGAGGGGAGGGCCCCCCAATGAGCAGTTCTTC. The rearrangement uses TRBV7-9 and TRBJ2-1; 7 bases fit TRBD2. J lost 6 bases, V lost 6 bases, and 20 bases had no gene match. The germline gives CDR1 SEHNR, CDR2 FQNEAQ (reference sequence). This CDR3 has 18 amino acids.

The chain recombines TRBV10-3 with TRBJ2-2; D call uncertain. The V gene's germline CDR1 is ENHRY and CDR2 SYGVKD. V was clipped by 0 bases and J by 2 bases, with 13 bases between them. The CDR3 is made up of 17 amino acids. The CDR3 bases are TGTGCCATCAGTGAGTCGACTCGGAATCCCAACACCGGGGAGCTGTTTTTT. This encodes CAISESTRNPNTGELFF.

This chain uses TRBV7-9 with TRBJ1-1, with D maybe TRBD1 (5 bases). V was clipped by 5 bases and J by 6 bases, with 19 bases between them. Looked up from germline, CDR1 is SEHNR and CDR2 is FQNEAQ (reference sequence). The CDR3 runs to 15 residues. CDR3 loop: CASSPDRGETAEAFF. The CDR3 region has the DNA TGTGCCAGCAGCCCAGATAGGGGAGAGACCGCTGAAGCTTTCTTT.

This clone was counted only a few times. The chain carries TRBV14 and TRBJ2-7; TRBD2 aligns across 7 bases. The CDR3 has 16 amino acids. J lost 3 bases, V lost 1 base, and 9 bases had no gene match. CDR1 and CDR2 from the germline V gene are SGHDN and FVKESK. The CDR3, as DNA: TGTGCCAGCAGCCAAGCAGACGGATGGGGGGGCTACGAGCAGTACTTC. Translation: CASSQADGWGGYEQYF.

The rearrangement links TRBV6-5 to TRBJ1-2, with D possibly matching TRBD1 (6 bases). The CDR3 has 15 amino acids. V was clipped by 4 bases and J by 8 bases, with 20 bases between them. Germline V gene sequence: CDR1 MNHEY, CDR2 SVGAGI. The chain's CDR3 is CASSSPGQLRGGYTF. CDR3 DNA: TGTGCCAGCAGTTCCCCGGGACAACTCCGAGGGGGCTACACCTTC.

The gene calls are TRBV4-2 and TRBJ2-7, with 9 bases fitting TRBD2. The CDR3 totals 16 residues. Germline V gene sequence: CDR1 LGHNA, CDR2 YNFKEQ. J lost 4 bases, V lost 0 bases, and 7 bases had no gene match. The CDR3 DNA follows: TGTGCCAGCAGCCAAGATTGGATAGCGGGAGCTTACGAGCAGTACTTC. This codes for CASSQDWIAGAYEQYF.

This clone has only a few counts. This sequence joins TRBV5-1 and TRBJ2-7; no clear D. The CDR3 has 13 amino acids. Germline V CDR1 and CDR2: SGHRS, YFSETQ. Trimming pared 5 bases from V and 2 bases from J, leaving 11 bases between. In DNA, the CDR3 is TGCGCCAGCAGAAGGATCCCCACCTACGAGCAGTACTTC. Amino acid sequence: CASRRIPTYEQYF. The complete variable domain, with remaining parts taken from reference TRBV5-1 and TRBJ2-7, reads KAGVTQTPRYLIKTRGQQVTLSCSPISGHRSVSWYQQTPGQGLQFLFEYFSETQRNKGNFPGRFSGRQFSNSRSEMNVSTLELGDSALYLCASRRIPTYEQYFGPGTRLTVT.

J is TRBJ2-4 and V is TRBV6-6, with 10 bases matching TRBD2. The germline V gene has CDR1 MNHNY and CDR2 SVGAGI (reference sequence). CDR3 length: 16 amino acids. V lost 6 bases to trimming and J lost 0 bases; unmatched junction nucleotides: 5. CDR3 protein: CASRLLAGLAKNIQYF. The CDR3 DNA sequence: TGTGCCAGCAGATTACTAGCGGGATTAGCCAAAAACATTCAGTACTTC.

About this clone: This CDR3 is also generated by other DNA sequences in the sample. This chain connects TRBV28 to TRBJ1-4, with 7 nucleotides matching TRBD1. Germline V CDR1 and CDR2: MDHEN, SYDVKM. The CDR3 has 18 amino acids. J gave up 2 bases and V 1 base, and 10 bases lay outside the gene matches. DNA for the CDR3: TGTGCCAGCAGTTTATCTGGGAGGGGGCGGCGGACTAATGAAAAACTGTTTTTT. Residues: CASSLSGRGRRTNEKLFF.

The chain uses TRBV7-2 and TRBJ2-3; D not certain. The CDR3 has 14 residues. Germline V gene sequence: CDR1 SGHTA, CDR2 FQGNSA. V was cut by 7 bases and J by 1 base, with 12 bases left in between. DNA for the CDR3: TGTGCCAGCATCCCCGGAGTGCGCACAGATACGCAGTATTTT. As protein: CASIPGVRTDTQYF.

This clone was observed a handful of times. The rearrangement links TRBV6-1 to TRBJ1-4, with 7 positions matching TRBD1. The J segment lost 13 bases and the V segment lost 4 bases, leaving 9 bases of the junction unmatched. Germline CDR1 MNHNS, CDR2 SASEGT. The CDR3 has 13 amino acids. CDR3 amino acids: CASSGIQGPGLFF. CDR3 coding DNA: TGTGCCAGCAGTGGAATACAGGGGCCTGGACTGTTTTTT.

DNA for the CDR3: TGTGCCAGCAGTTTACACACTAAAATGGGCGGGGAGCTGTTTTTT. This translates into CASSLHTKMGGELFF. The V and J genes are TRBV6-5 and TRBJ2-2; the D is unclear. The V gene lost 4 bases and the J gene lost 7 bases, with 16 bases spanning the gap. Germline CDR1 reads MNHEY; CDR2 reads SVGAGI. This CDR3 is built from 15 residues.

This chain uses TRBV6-1 with TRBJ2-5; perhaps D is TRBD1 or TRBD2 (6 bases each). The better agreement between TRBJ2-7 and the DNA end casts doubt on the J call. The CDR3 loop spans 16 amino acids. Germline V CDR1 and CDR2: MNHNS, SASEGT. The CDR3 DNA is TGTGCCAGCAGTGAACAGTGGGGGGCTCCTACCTACGAGCAGTACTTC. Translation: CASSEQWGAPTYEQYF.

There are a few counts of this clone. The CDR3 here is CASSEVQGGGYTF. The CDR3 bases are TGTGCCAGCAGTGAAGTCCAGGGAGGAGGCTACACCTTC. The chain has TRBV6-5 and TRBJ1-2; possibly TRBD1 for D (5 bases). V was cut by 5 bases and J by 8 bases, with 15 bases left in between. Germline CDR1 and CDR2: MNHEY and SVGAGI. The CDR3 consists of 13 residues.

The V and J genes are TRBV7-2 and TRBJ1-5; D is undetermined. V lost 2 bases and J lost 2, with 7 bases in between. This CDR3 has 14 residues. Germline V gives CDR1 SGHTA, CDR2 FQGNSA. CDR3 amino acids: CASSLYGRNQPQHF. The CDR3 bases are TGTGCCAGCAGCTTATACGGACGCAATCAGCCCCAGCATTTT.

CDR3 loop: CAWSVKEGAHGTDTQYF. The CDR3 bases are TGTGCCTGGAGTGTTAAGGAGGGGGCGCATGGCACAGATACGCAGTATTTT. The J gene is TRBJ2-3, the V gene TRBV30; D might be TRBD1 (7 bases). V lost 0 bases and J lost 1, with 17 bases in between. CDR1 is GTSNPN and CDR2 is SVGIG in the germline V gene (reference sequence). This CDR3 has 17 residues.

This clone was counted only a few times. The genes are TRBV11-2 and TRBJ2-6; no definite D call. Trimming took off 0 bases at V and 2 bases at J, with 5 bases between the two ends. The CDR3 length is 15 residues. Germline assignment: CDR1 SGHAT and CDR2 FQNNGV. The CDR3 DNA reads as TGTGCCAGCAGCTTAGATGGGGCTGGGGCCAACGTCCTGACTTTC. Translated, it gives CASSLDGAGANVLTF. Looking up the rest from reference TRBV11-2 and TRBJ2-6 gives the full variable domain: EAGVAQSPRYKIIEKRQSVAFWCNPISGHATLYWYQQILGQGPKLLIQFQNNGVVDDSQLPKDRFSAERLKGVDSTLKIQPAKLEDSAVYLCASSLDGAGANVLTFGAGSRLTVL.

V gene TRBV2 combines with J gene TRBJ2-1, with 9 nucleotides matching TRBD1. V lost 4 bases, J lost 5 bases, and 3 bases stayed unmatched. This CDR3 has 14 residues. Per germline, CDR1 SNHLY and CDR2 FYNNEI. The CDR3 reads CASSAGTGHNEQFF. DNA of the CDR3: TGTGCCAGCAGTGCCGGGACAGGGCACAATGAGCAGTTCTTC.

This clone was seen a handful of times. J is TRBJ2-1 and V is TRBV28, with 10 nucleotides matching TRBD2. With V trimmed by 6 bases and J by 8 bases, 16 bases remained unmatched. Germline assignment: CDR1 MDHEN and CDR2 SYDVKM. This CDR3 has 17 residues. CDR3 in DNA: TGTGCCAGCAGCCCGCTCATGGGGGGACTAGCGAGATATGAGCAGTTCTTC. This translates into CASSPLMGGLARYEQFF.

The chain couples TRBV18 to TRBJ1-5; perhaps TRBD1 as D (6 bases). The ends were cut back, 4 bases at V and 5 bases at J, with 15 bases in the middle. Germline V gene sequence: CDR1 KGHSH, CDR2 LQKENI. This CDR3 has 15 residues. CDR3 DNA sequence: TGTGCCAGCTCACTAGGACAGTGGTATGATCAGCCCCAGCATTTT. It codes for CASSLGQWYDQPQHF. Looking up the rest from reference TRBV18 and TRBJ1-5 gives the full variable domain: NAGVMQNPRHLVRRRGQEARLRCSPMKGHSHVYWYRQLPEEGLKFMVYLQKENIIDESGMPKERFSAEFPKEGPSILRIQQVVRGDSAAYFCASSLGQWYDQPQHFGDGTRLSIL.

The chain couples TRBV13 to TRBJ1-1, with 8 bases lining up with TRBD1. The CDR3 totals 16 residues. Germline V lookup: CDR1 PRHDT, CDR2 FYEKMQ (reference sequence). With V trimmed by 3 bases and J by 4 bases, 10 bases remained unmatched. The DNA of the CDR3 is TGTGCCAGCAGCTTGACAGGGGATCCAACGGGCACTGAAGCTTTCTTT. It translates to CASSLTGDPTGTEAFF. Full variable domain (remainder filled in from reference TRBV13 and TRBJ1-1): AAGVIQSPRHLIKEKRETATLKCYPIPRHDTVYWYQQGPGQDPQFLISFYEKMQSDKGSIPDRFSAQQFSDYHSELNMSSLELGDSALYFCASSLTGDPTGTEAFFGQGTRLTVV.

In this sample, this clone turned up once. The chain carries TRBV5-1 and TRBJ2-1, with 7 nucleotides matching TRBD2. The CDR3 has 17 residues. The junction had 11 bases not matched to a gene; V was cut back by 5 bases and J by 0 bases. The V gene's germline CDR1 is SGHRS and CDR2 YFSETQ. The CDR3 region is CASSSSQGEGSYNEQFF. CDR3 bases: TGCGCCAGCAGTTCTTCACAAGGGGAGGGCTCCTACAATGAGCAGTTCTTC.

This chain links TRBV5-6 with TRBJ2-5; 7 positions match TRBD1. Germline assignment: CDR1 SGHDT and CDR2 YYEEEE. CDR3 length: 15 amino acids. The V and J ends lost 5 bases and 1 base, in that order; junction bases with no gene match: 8. CDR3 nucleotides: TGTGCCAGCAGAGGTTGGACAGGTTTCCAAGAGACCCAGTACTTC. Amino acids: CASRGWTGFQETQYF.

CDR3 amino acids: CASSYGGTEQYF. CDR3 DNA sequence: TGCGCCAGCAGCTACGGGGGAACCGAGCAGTACTTC. The rearrangement links TRBV5-1 to TRBJ2-7; a weak D match, TRBD2 (6 bases). Per the germline V gene, CDR1 is SGHRS and CDR2 is YFSETQ. The CDR3 runs to 12 residues. V dropped 3 bases and J dropped 6 bases, with 10 bases sitting between them.